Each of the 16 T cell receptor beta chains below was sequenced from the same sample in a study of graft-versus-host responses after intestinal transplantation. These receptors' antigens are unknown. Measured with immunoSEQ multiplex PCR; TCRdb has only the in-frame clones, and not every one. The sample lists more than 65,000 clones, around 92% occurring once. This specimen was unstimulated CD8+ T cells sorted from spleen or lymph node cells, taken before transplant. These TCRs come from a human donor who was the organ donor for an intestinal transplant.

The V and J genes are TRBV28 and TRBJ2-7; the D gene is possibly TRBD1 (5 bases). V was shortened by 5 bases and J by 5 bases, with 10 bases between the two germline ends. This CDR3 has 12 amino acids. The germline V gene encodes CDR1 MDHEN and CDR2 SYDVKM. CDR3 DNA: TGTGCCAGCAGTCCCGACAGTAACGAGCAGTACTTC. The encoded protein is CASSPDSNEQYF.

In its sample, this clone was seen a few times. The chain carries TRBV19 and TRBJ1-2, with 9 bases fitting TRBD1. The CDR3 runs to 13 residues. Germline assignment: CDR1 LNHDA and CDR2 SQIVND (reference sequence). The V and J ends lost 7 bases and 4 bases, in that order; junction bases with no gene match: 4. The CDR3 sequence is CASTTGGGYGYTF. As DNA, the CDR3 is TGTGCCAGTACCACAGGGGGCGGCTATGGCTACACCTTC.

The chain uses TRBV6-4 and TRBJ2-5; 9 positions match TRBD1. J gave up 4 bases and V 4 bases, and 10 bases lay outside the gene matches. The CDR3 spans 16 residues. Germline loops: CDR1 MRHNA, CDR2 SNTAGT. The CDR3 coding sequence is TGTGCCAGCAGTGTATCCGGGACAGGGTGCGGAGAGACCCAGTACTTC. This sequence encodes CASSVSGTGCGETQYF.

The CDR3 DNA sequence: TGTGCCAGCAGTTTAACAGGGGGACCGGTTAACTATGGCTACACCTTC. Translating gives CASSLTGGPVNYGYTF. This rearrangement joins TRBV27 to TRBJ1-2; 8 positions agree with TRBD1. V gave up 2 bases and J gave up 1 base; unmatched junction bases: 6. The CDR3 is 16 amino acids. Germline V lookup: CDR1 MNHEY, CDR2 SMNVEV (reference sequence).

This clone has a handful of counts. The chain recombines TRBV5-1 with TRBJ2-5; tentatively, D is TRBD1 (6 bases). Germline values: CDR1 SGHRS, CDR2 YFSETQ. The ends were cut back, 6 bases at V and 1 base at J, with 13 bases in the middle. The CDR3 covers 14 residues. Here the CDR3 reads CASNRGGIQETQYF. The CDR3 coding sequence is TGCGCCAGCAACCGAGGGGGAATCCAAGAGACCCAGTACTTC.

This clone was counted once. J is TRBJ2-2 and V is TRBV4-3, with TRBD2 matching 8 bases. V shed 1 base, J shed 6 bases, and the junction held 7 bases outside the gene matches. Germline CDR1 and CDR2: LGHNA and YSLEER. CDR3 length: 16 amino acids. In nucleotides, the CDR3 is TGCGCCAGCAGCCAAGGGTTGGCTAGCGGGTCCGGGGAGCTGTTTTTT. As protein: CASSQGLASGSGELFF.

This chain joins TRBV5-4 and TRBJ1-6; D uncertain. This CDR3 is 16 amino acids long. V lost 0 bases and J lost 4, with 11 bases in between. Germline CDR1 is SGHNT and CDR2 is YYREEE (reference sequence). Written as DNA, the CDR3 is TGTGCCAGCAGCTTGGACATAACTACATATAATTCACCCCTCCACTTT. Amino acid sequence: CASSLDITTYNSPLHF.

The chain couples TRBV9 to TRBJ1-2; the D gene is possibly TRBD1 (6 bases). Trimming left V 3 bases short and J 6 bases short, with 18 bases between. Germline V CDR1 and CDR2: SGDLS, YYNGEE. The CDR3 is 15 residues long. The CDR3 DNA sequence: TGTGCCAGCAGCGGAGGAACGACAGGTTGGGATGGCTACACCTTC. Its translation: CASSGGTTGWDGYTF.

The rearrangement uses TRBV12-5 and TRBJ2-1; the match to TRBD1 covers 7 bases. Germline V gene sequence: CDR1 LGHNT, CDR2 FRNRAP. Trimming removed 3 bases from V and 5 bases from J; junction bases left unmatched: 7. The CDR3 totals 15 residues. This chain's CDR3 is CASGFSHTGDNEQFF. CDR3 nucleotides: TGTGCTAGTGGTTTCTCCCACACAGGGGACAATGAGCAGTTCTTC.

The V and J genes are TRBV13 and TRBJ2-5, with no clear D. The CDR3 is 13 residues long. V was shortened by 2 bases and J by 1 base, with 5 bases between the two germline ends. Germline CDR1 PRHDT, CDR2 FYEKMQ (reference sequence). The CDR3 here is CASSLRAQETQYF. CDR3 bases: TGTGCCAGCAGCTTAAGAGCCCAAGAGACCCAGTACTTC.

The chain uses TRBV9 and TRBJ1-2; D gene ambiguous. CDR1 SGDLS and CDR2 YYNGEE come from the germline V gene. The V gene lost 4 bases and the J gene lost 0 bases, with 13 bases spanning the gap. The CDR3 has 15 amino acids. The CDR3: CASSPAQSANYGYTF. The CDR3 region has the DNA TGTGCCAGCAGCCCGGCCCAAAGCGCTAACTATGGCTACACCTTC.

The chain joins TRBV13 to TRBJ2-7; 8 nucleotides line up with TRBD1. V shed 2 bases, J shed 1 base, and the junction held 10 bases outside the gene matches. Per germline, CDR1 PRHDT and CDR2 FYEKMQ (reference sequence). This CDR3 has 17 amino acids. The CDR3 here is CASSLWALRTGSYEQYF. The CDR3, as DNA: TGTGCCAGCAGCTTATGGGCACTCCGGACAGGGTCCTACGAGCAGTACTTC.

CDR3 nucleotides: TGTGCCAGCAGCTTACCCTGGGGAGGCGGTAAGGCCTACGAGCAGTACTTC. This encodes CASSLPWGGGKAYEQYF. The chain is built from TRBV11-2 and TRBJ2-7; D may be TRBD2 (6 bases). This CDR3 is built from 17 residues. Germline V lookup: CDR1 SGHAT, CDR2 FQNNGV. V lost 2 bases to trimming and J lost 2 bases, with 19 bases between them. Together with reference TRBV11-2 and TRBJ2-7, the CDR3 gives the full variable domain: EAGVAQSPRYKIIEKRQSVAFWCNPISGHATLYWYQQILGQGPKLLIQFQNNGVVDDSQLPKDRFSAERLKGVDSTLKIQPAKLEDSAVYLCASSLPWGGGKAYEQYFGPGTRLTVT.

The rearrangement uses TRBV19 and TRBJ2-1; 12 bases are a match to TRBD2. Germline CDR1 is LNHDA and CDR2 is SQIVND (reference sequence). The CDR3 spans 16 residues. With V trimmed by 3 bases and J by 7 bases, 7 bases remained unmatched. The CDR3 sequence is CASSISSGGARNEQFF. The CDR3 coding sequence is TGTGCCAGTAGTATCTCTAGCGGGGGGGCTAGGAATGAGCAGTTCTTC. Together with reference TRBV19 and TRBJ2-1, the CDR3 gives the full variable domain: DGGITQSPKYLFRKEGQNVTLSCEQNLNHDAMYWYRQDPGQGLRLIYYSQIVNDFQKGDIAEGYSVSREKKESFPLTVTSAQKNPTAFYLCASSISSGGARNEQFFGPGTRLTVL.

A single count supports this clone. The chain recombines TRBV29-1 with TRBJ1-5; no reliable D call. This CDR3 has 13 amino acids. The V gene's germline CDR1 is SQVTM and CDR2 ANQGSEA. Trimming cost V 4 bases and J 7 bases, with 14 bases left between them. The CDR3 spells CSVASGIGQPQHF. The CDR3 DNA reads TGCAGCGTTGCATCGGGGATAGGACAGCCCCAGCATTTT.

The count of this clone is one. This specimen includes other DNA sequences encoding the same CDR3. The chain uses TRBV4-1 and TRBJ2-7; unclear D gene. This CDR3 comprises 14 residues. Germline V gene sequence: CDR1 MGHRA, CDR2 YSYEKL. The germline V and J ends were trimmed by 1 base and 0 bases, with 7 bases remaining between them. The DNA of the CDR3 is TGCGCCAGCAGCCAAGTAACCGGCTCCTACGAGCAGTACTTC. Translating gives CASSQVTGSYEQYF.